Following are 28 T cell receptor beta chains from one sample sequenced in a study of cytomegalovirus exposure and HLA in healthy donors. 13 Jbeta primers and 60 Vbeta primers were used for the PCR. Assay: immunoSEQ multiplex PCR; the TCRdb copy retains only in-frame clones and omits some. The sample consists of fewer than 250,000 clones, over 65% of them appearing once. Sequencing was carried out using PBMCs. These receptors came from a man between 18 and 29 years old in good health and CMV-seronegative.

The genes are TRBV5-1 and TRBJ2-7; 7 bases match TRBD1. With 0 bases clipped from V and 2 bases from J, the junction kept 5 bases outside the gene matches. The germline gives CDR1 SGHRS, CDR2 YFSETQ. CDR3 size: 15 residues. The CDR3 DNA is TGCGCCAGCAGCTTGGCGGACAGGATAACCTACGAGCAGTACTTC. Translated, it gives CASSLADRITYEQYF.

This clone has a single count. V is TRBV7-8 and J is TRBJ2-2; TRBD1 is a possible D gene (6 bases). Germline values: CDR1 SGHVS, CDR2 FQNEAQ. The CDR3 covers 17 residues. V lost 3 bases and J lost 1, with 15 bases in between. The CDR3 reads CASSLWTLTGNTGELFF. Written as DNA, the CDR3 is TGTGCCAGCAGCTTGTGGACCCTGACAGGGAACACCGGGGAGCTGTTTTTT.

This clone was counted once. CDR3 protein: CASSVDGSTGELFF. The CDR3 DNA follows: TGTGCCAGCAGCGTAGACGGGAGCACCGGGGAGCTGTTTTTT. The V call is TRBV9, the J call TRBJ2-2, with D possibly matching TRBD2 (6 bases). With 0 bases removed from V and 4 bases from J, the gap between germline ends came to 7 bases. The germline CDR1 and CDR2 sequences are SGDLS and YYNGEE. This CDR3 has 14 residues.

The chain is built from TRBV15 and TRBJ2-3, with D perhaps matching TRBD2 (6 bases). The CDR3 covers 15 residues. The germline V gene has CDR1 LNHNV and CDR2 YYDKDF (reference sequence). V was pared by 0 bases and J by 9 bases, with 16 bases between. For the CDR3, the DNA is TGTGCCACCAGCAGAGATTTAGCGGAGGTGGGAACGCAGTATTTT. It translates to CATSRDLAEVGTQYF.

This clone was seen just once. The rearrangement uses TRBV5-6 and TRBJ1-2, with a possible D match to TRBD1 (6 bases). Germline values: CDR1 SGHDT, CDR2 YYEEEE. Trimming removed 2 bases at V and 1 base at J, with 12 bases between. The CDR3 consists of 15 residues. CDR3 DNA: TGTGCCAGCAGCTTTGGACAGCGGATTAACTATGGCTACACCTTC. It yields the protein CASSFGQRINYGYTF.

This rearrangement joins TRBV6-5 to TRBJ2-1, with a possible D match to TRBD1 (6 bases). V was clipped by 2 bases and J by 10 bases, with 12 bases between them. This CDR3 is 13 amino acids long. Germline loops: CDR1 MNHEY, CDR2 SVGAGI. CDR3 region: CASSYEQGIEQFF. The CDR3 nucleotides are TGTGCCAGCAGTTACGAGCAGGGGATAGAGCAGTTCTTC.

Comments on this clone: Other DNA sequences in this specimen translate into the identical CDR3. The chain employs TRBV2 and TRBJ2-4; TRBD1 agrees at 8 bases. Germline CDR1 and CDR2: SNHLY and FYNNEI. The V and J ends lost 1 base and 6 bases, in that order; junction bases with no gene match: 5. This CDR3 has 15 amino acids. CDR3 bases: TGTGCCAGCAGTGAAGGGCAGGGGGCGAGAAACATTCAGTACTTC. Its protein product is CASSEGQGARNIQYF.

CDR3 nucleotide sequence: TGCGCCAGCAGCTTGGGGCTAGCGGCCTCCTACAATGAGCAGTTCTTC. Translated, it gives CASSLGLAASYNEQFF. V gene TRBV5-1 combines with J gene TRBJ2-1, with TRBD2 matching over 7 bases. V lost 0 bases to trimming and J lost 0 bases; unmatched junction nucleotides: 3. The CDR3 runs to 16 residues. Looked up from germline, CDR1 is SGHRS and CDR2 is YFSETQ.

The chain recombines TRBV4-1 with TRBJ1-2; perhaps TRBD1 as D (6 bases). The germline gives CDR1 MGHRA, CDR2 YSYEKL. The CDR3 has 16 amino acids. Trimming left V 0 bases short and J 8 bases short, with 19 bases between. CDR3 amino acids: CASSQERTDSTQGYTF. The CDR3 nucleotides are TGCGCCAGCAGCCAAGAACGTACGGACAGCACTCAAGGCTACACCTTC.

The chain carries TRBV6-1 and TRBJ2-5, with TRBD2 identical over 16 bases. The V segment lost 3 bases and the J segment 2 bases; nucleotides outside the gene matches: 0. CDR1 is MNHNS, CDR2 SASEGT, per germline. This CDR3 spans 16 amino acids. CDR3 sequence reads: CASSEGLAGGQETQYF. CDR3 DNA sequence: TGTGCCAGCAGTGAGGGACTAGCGGGAGGGCAAGAGACCCAGTACTTC.

This clone showed up just a few times. This chain uses TRBV21-1 with TRBJ1-1; the DNA was not used to check the table's D call, TRBD1. TRBV21-1 is flagged as a pseudogene. The CDR3 is 14 amino acids. In DNA form, the CDR3 reads TGTGCCAGCAGCAAAGACAGGGGGAACACTGAAGCTTTCTTT. Translating it yields CASSKDRGNTEAFF.

This chain links TRBV5-1 with TRBJ1-6, with 7 bases lining up with TRBD1. V was clipped by 4 bases and J by 7 bases; unmatched bases: 14. Germline V lookup: CDR1 SGHRS, CDR2 YFSETQ. The CDR3 contains 17 residues. The CDR3 DNA reads TGCGCCAGCAGCGTAGGACAGGAGACATACCCGAATTCACCCCTCCACTTT. Its protein product is CASSVGQETYPNSPLHF. Supplemented by reference TRBV5-1 and TRBJ1-6, the full variable domain reads KAGVTQTPRYLIKTRGQQVTLSCSPISGHRSVSWYQQTPGQGLQFLFEYFSETQRNKGNFPGRFSGRQFSNSRSEMNVSTLELGDSALYLCASSVGQETYPNSPLHFGNGTRLTVT.

The CDR3 DNA reads TGTGCCAGCACCCTACCCCAACAGGGGCAGTATTTT. Translating gives CASTLPQQGQYF. The rearrangement joins TRBV28 to TRBJ2-3, with D possibly TRBD1 on 6 matching bases. Germline CDR1 and CDR2: MDHEN and SYDVKM. V dropped 7 bases and J dropped 11 bases, with 16 bases sitting between them. There are 12 residues in the CDR3.

The chain has TRBV30 and TRBJ2-3; a weak D match, TRBD2 (5 bases). V lost 0 bases and J lost 3, with 16 bases in between. The length of the CDR3 is 16 residues. Germline CDR1 and CDR2: GTSNPN and SVGIG (reference sequence). CDR3 sequence (DNA): TGTGCCTGGAGTGTCGGTGGGAGCGGAGTTACAGATACGCAGTATTTT. Its translation: CAWSVGGSGVTDTQYF.

The table lists this clone with a few counts. The chain is built from TRBV27 and TRBJ2-7; D is perhaps TRBD1 (6 bases). In germline, CDR1 is MNHEY, CDR2 SMNVEV (reference sequence). Trimming pared 5 bases from V and 2 bases from J, leaving 16 bases between. This CDR3 is built from 15 residues. Here the CDR3 reads CASSLAGALAYEQYF. Here the CDR3 DNA reads TGTGCCAGCAGTCTTGCAGGGGCACTGGCCTACGAGCAGTACTTC.

The chain uses TRBV30 and TRBJ1-3, with D unresolved. Per the germline V gene, CDR1 is GTSNPN and CDR2 is SVGIG (reference sequence). The CDR3 is 15 residues long. The V gene lost 0 bases and the J gene lost 4 bases, with 13 bases spanning the gap. CDR3 sequence reads: CAWSVKAGVGNTIYF. CDR3 in DNA: TGTGCCTGGAGTGTAAAAGCCGGGGTCGGAAACACCATATATTTT. Full variable domain (outside the CDR3, taken from reference TRBV30 and TRBJ1-3): SQTIHQWPATLVQPVGSPLSLECTVEGTSNPNLYWYRQAAGRGLQLLFYSVGIGQISSEVPQNLSASRPQDRQFILSSKKLLLSDSGFYLCAWSVKAGVGNTIYFGEGSWLTVV.

The chain links TRBV30 to TRBJ2-1, with 13 bases aligning to TRBD2. CDR1 and CDR2 (germline): GTSNPN, SVGIG (reference sequence). CDR3 size: 14 residues. Trimming removed 2 bases from V and 13 bases from J; junction bases left unmatched: 8. The CDR3 sequence is CAWSPRTSGRYQFF. The CDR3 bases are TGTGCCTGGAGTCCTAGGACTAGCGGGAGATACCAGTTCTTC.

This clone was recorded a few times. Written as DNA, the CDR3 is TGTGCCAGCAGCCCTGAGACCATAGCTAGCACAGATACGCAGTATTTT. It translates to CASSPETIASTDTQYF. This chain joins TRBV4-2 and TRBJ2-3; D gene ambiguous. This CDR3 comprises 16 residues. Trimming stripped 4 bases from V and 0 bases from J, with 14 bases between. Germline CDR1 and CDR2: LGHNA and YNFKEQ.

The rearrangement uses TRBV7-9 and TRBJ1-4, with D possibly matching TRBD1 (5 bases). CDR1 is SEHNR, CDR2 FQNEAQ, per germline (reference sequence). V was cut by 0 bases and J by 10 bases, with 12 bases left in between. This CDR3 is 14 amino acids long. The CDR3 nucleotides read TGTGCCAGCAGCTTAGCTATGGACGGGGGAAAACTGTTTTTT. Its translation is CASSLAMDGGKLFF.

There are a few counts of this clone. The V call is TRBV19, the J call TRBJ2-7, with 7 bases matching TRBD2. Looked up from germline, CDR1 is LNHDA and CDR2 is SQIVND (reference sequence). The CDR3 sequence is 15 residues long. Trimming at V came to 5 bases and at J to 5 bases, leaving 12 bases not matched to a gene. The CDR3 region is CASSLGGSSPNEQYF. The DNA for the CDR3 is TGTGCCAGTAGTCTCGGGGGGTCCTCACCCAACGAGCAGTACTTC.

This clone has a single count. This chain joins TRBV18 and TRBJ1-1; 9 bases match TRBD1. J gave up 1 base and V 5 bases, and 2 bases lay outside the gene matches. The germline V gene has CDR1 KGHSH and CDR2 LQKENI. The CDR3 sequence is 14 residues long. CDR3: CASSSGQGNTEAFF. As DNA, the CDR3 is TGTGCCAGCTCATCGGGACAGGGGAACACTGAAGCTTTCTTT.

V is TRBV29-1 and J is TRBJ1-1; D not certain. Germline V gene data show CDR1 as SQVTM and CDR2 as ANQGSEA. Deletions cut 4 bases from V and 0 bases from J, with 12 bases between. The CDR3 is 14 amino acids. The chain's CDR3 is CSVAGRLMNTEAFF. The DNA for the CDR3 is TGCAGCGTTGCTGGCAGACTAATGAACACTGAAGCTTTCTTT.

The rearrangement uses TRBV19 and TRBJ1-5; 7 positions match TRBD1. This CDR3 is built from 15 residues. Germline V gene data show CDR1 as LNHDA and CDR2 as SQIVND (reference sequence). Trimming cost V 5 bases and J 7 bases; bases outside gene matches: 11. The CDR3 region is CASSSFEEGGQPQHF. The CDR3, as DNA: TGTGCCAGTAGTTCCTTCGAGGAAGGGGGCCAGCCCCAGCATTTT.

The rearrangement joins TRBV20-1 to TRBJ2-7, with 9 bases identical to TRBD1. After removal of 6 bases from V and 7 bases from J, the junction contained 4 bases not matched to a gene. CDR3 length: 11 residues. Germline V gives CDR1 DFQATT, CDR2 SNEGSKA (reference sequence). The CDR3 DNA is TGCAGTGCCACCGGGACAGGGGAGCAGTACTTC. This translates into CSATGTGEQYF.

V usage is TRBV6-1 and J usage is TRBJ1-2, with D possibly matching TRBD1 (6 bases). Germline V gene sequence: CDR1 MNHNS, CDR2 SASEGT. The CDR3 sequence is 16 residues long. V was clipped by 0 bases and J by 3 bases, with 14 bases between them. Written as DNA, the CDR3 is TGTGCCAGCAGTGAAGCGGGGGCCGGGACACACTATGGCTACACCTTC. This sequence encodes CASSEAGAGTHYGYTF.

The J gene is TRBJ1-2, the V gene TRBV5-6; 7 bases align to TRBD1. The V gene end was trimmed by 4 bases and the J gene end by 2 bases; junction bases not matched to a gene: 2. The CDR3 runs 13 residues. CDR1 and CDR2 from the germline V gene are SGHDT and YYEEEE. In nucleotides, the CDR3 is TGTGCCAGCAGCCTGGGACAGAACTATGGCTACACCTTC. Translation gives CASSLGQNYGYTF.

The rearrangement joins TRBV13 to TRBJ1-1, with 10 bases matching TRBD1. V lost 1 base and J lost 5; bases outside the gene matches: 4. The CDR3 has 15 residues. Germline-derived CDR1 and CDR2 are PRHDT and FYEKMQ (reference sequence). The CDR3 DNA sequence: TGTGCCAGCAGCTTAGTCCCGGGACAGGGGACTGAAGCTTTCTTT. It codes for CASSLVPGQGTEAFF.

The chain recombines TRBV27 with TRBJ2-7, with 8 positions matching TRBD2. Germline V CDR1 and CDR2: MNHEY, SMNVEV (reference sequence). Losses at the gene ends were 5 bases for V and 5 bases for J; bases not matched to a gene: 14. There are 16 residues in the CDR3. Written as DNA, the CDR3 is TGTGCCAGCAGTCTCTTGTCCAGCGGGAGAATGAACGAGCAGTACTTC. This encodes CASSLLSSGRMNEQYF.